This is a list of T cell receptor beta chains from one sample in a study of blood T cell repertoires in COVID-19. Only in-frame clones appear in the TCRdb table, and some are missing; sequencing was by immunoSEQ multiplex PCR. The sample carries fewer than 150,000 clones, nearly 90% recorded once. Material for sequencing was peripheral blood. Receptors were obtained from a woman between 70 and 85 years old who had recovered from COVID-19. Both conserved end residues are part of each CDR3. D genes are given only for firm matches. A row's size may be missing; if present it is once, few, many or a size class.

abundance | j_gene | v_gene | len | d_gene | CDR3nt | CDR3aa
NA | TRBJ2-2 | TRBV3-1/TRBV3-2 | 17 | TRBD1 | TGTGCCAGCAGCCATACGGGACAGGGAATCTTCGCCGGGGAGCTGTTTTTT | CASSHTGQGIFAGELFF
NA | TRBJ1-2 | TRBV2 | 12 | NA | TGTGCCAGCAGTGCGGGGAACTATGGCTACACCTTC | CASSAGNYGYTF
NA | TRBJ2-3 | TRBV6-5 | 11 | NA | TGTGCCAGCAGTTTTTCCAATACGCAGTATTTT | CASSFSNTQYF
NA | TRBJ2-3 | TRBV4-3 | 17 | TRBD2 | TGCGCCAGCAGCCAAGATCGGGGTAGCGGGGGGGCTTATACGCAGTATTTT | CASSQDRGSGGAYTQYF
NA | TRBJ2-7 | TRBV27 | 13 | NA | TGTGCCAGCAGTTTATCGGGGGCCAACGAGCAGTACTTC | CASSLSGANEQYF
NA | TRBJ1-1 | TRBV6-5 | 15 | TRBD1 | TGTGCCAGCAGTTACCTGGGACAGGGGAACACTGAAGCTTTCTTT | CASSYLGQGNTEAFF
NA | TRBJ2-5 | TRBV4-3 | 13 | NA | TGCGCCAGCAGCCGGACAGAGACGCAGACCCAGTACTTC | CASSRTETQTQYF
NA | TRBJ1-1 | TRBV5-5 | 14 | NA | TGTGCCAGCAGTCCAGCAGGGCTGAACACTGAAGCTTTCTTT | CASSPAGLNTEAFF
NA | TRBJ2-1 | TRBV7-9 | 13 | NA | TGTGCCAGCAGCCTCTCCATAGCCGGGGAGCAGTTCTTC | CASSLSIAGEQFF
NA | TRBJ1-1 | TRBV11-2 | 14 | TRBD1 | TGTGCCAGCAGCTTCGGACAGGGATCGACTGAAGCTTTCTTT | CASSFGQGSTEAFF
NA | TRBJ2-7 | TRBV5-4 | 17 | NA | TGTGCCAGCAGCTTGTTTCGGGGTGGTACAGAAGCCTACGAGCAGTACTTC | CASSLFRGGTEAYEQYF
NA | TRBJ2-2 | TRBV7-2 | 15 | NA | TGTGCCAGCAGCTTTGGGTCAGGTGGGACCGGGGAGCTGTTTTTT | CASSFGSGGTGELFF
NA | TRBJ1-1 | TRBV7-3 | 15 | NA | TGTGCCAGCAGCTTCGCAGGGGACGTGAACACTGAAGCTTTCTTT | CASSFAGDVNTEAFF
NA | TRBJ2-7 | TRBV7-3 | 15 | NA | TGTGCCAGCAGCTTAATGAGGACAGAGGCCTACGAGCAGTACTTC | CASSLMRTEAYEQYF
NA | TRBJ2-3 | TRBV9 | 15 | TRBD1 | TGTGCCAGCAGCTTATCGGACAGGGCTTCAGATACGCAGTATTTT | CASSLSDRASDTQYF
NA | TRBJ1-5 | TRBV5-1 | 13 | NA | TGCGCCAGCAGCTTGAGGGGGAATCAGCCCCAGCATTTT | CASSLRGNQPQHF
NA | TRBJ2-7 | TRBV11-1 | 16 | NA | TGTGCCAGCCAAAGGAATACCGACAGTTTTTACTACGAGCAGTACTTC | CASQRNTDSFYYEQYF
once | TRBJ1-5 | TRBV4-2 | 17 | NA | TGTGCCAGCAGCCAAGATGGCGGGTCAAAAGGCGGTCAGCCCCAGCATTTT | CASSQDGGSKGGQPQHF
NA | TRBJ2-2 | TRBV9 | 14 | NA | TGTGCCAGCAGCGTAGGGGCCTTGCGGGAGGAGCTGTTTTTT | CASSVGALREELFF
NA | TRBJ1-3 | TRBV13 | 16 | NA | TGTGCCAGCAGCCTTAACCAGGGTATTGGTGGAAACACCATATATTTT | CASSLNQGIGGNTIYF
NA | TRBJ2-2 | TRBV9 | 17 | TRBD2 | TGTGCCAGCAGACCAACTAGCGGGGGCGGTAACACCGGGGAGCTGTTTTTT | CASRPTSGGGNTGELFF
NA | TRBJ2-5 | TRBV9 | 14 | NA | TGTGCCAGCAGCCCTCGGGACTTCCAAGAGACCCAGTACTTC | CASSPRDFQETQYF
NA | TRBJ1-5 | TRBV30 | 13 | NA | TGTGCCTGGAGTCGACAGAGCAATCAGCCCCAGCATTTT | CAWSRQSNQPQHF
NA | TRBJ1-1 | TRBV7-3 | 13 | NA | TGTGCCAGCAGCCCGACTGGGAACACTGAAGCTTTCTTT | CASSPTGNTEAFF
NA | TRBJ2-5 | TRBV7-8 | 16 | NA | TGTGCCAGCAGCCGCGGGCTACTGGGGAGCCAAGAGACCCAGTACTTC | CASSRGLLGSQETQYF
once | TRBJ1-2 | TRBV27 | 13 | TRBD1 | TGTGCCAGCAGTCCGACAGGGGGGTATGGCTACACCTTC | CASSPTGGYGYTF
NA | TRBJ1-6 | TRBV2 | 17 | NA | TGTGCCAGCACCTTCCTTGGGGACTCTTCCTATAATTCACCCCTCCACTTT | CASTFLGDSSYNSPLHF
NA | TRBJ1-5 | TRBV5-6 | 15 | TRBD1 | TGTGCCAGCAGCTTTGGGACAGGGGGCAATCAGCCCCAGCATTTT | CASSFGTGGNQPQHF
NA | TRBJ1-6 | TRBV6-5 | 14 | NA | TGTGCCAGTCGGGGGGGATCCTATAATTCACCCCTCCACTTT | CASRGGSYNSPLHF
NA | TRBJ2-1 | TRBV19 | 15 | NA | TGTGCCAGCCGCCCTGGACTACTCAGGGCAAAGGGACAGTTCTTC | CASRPGLLRAKGQFF